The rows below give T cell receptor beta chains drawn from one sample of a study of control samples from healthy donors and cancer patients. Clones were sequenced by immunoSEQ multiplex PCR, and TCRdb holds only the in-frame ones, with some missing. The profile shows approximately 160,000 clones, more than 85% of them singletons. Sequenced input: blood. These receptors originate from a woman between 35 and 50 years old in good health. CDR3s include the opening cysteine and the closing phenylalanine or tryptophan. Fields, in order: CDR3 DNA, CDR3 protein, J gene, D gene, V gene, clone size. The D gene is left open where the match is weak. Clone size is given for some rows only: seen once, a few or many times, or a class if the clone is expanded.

DNA: TGTGCCAGTAGTATAGATCTAGGGACAGGGGTAGGCTATGGCTACACCTTC
CDR3: CASSIDLGTGVGYGYTF
J: TRBJ1-2
D: TRBD1
V: TRBV19
size: .

DNA: TGCGCCAGCAGCTTCGAGGCTGGCTACACCTTC
CDR3: CASSFEAGYTF
J: TRBJ1-2
D: .
V: TRBV5-1
size: .

DNA: TGTGCCAGCAGTTTCACTGGGACAGCACACTACGAGCAGTACTTC
CDR3: CASSFTGTAHYEQYF
J: TRBJ2-7
D: TRBD1
V: TRBV27
size: .

DNA: TGTGCCAGCAGGTCAGGGGGTTCCTACAATGAGCAGTTCTTC
CDR3: CASRSGGSYNEQFF
J: TRBJ2-1
D: TRBD1
V: TRBV28
size: .

DNA: TGCGCCAGCAGCACCGGACTAGCGGGGGGCGAAGAGACCCAGTACTTC
CDR3: CASSTGLAGGEETQYF
J: TRBJ2-5
D: TRBD2
V: TRBV5-1
size: .

DNA: TGCAGTGCTACCTTATTGGGCGAGCAGTACTTC
CDR3: CSATLLGEQYF
J: TRBJ2-7
D: .
V: TRBV20-1
size: .

DNA: TGTGCCAGCATTCAGGGGAGGGACGGGTCTGGAAACACCATATATTTT
CDR3: CASIQGRDGSGNTIYF
J: TRBJ1-3
D: .
V: TRBV2
size: .

DNA: TGTGCCAGCAGGTTTTTCGGGGAGCTGTTTTTT
CDR3: CASRFFGELFF
J: TRBJ2-2
D: .
V: TRBV6-5
size: few

DNA: TGTGCCAGCAGCCAAGGTGGGGGTCCGGCATTCGTGAACACCGGGGAGCTGTTTTTT
CDR3: CASSQGGGPAFVNTGELFF
J: TRBJ2-2
D: .
V: TRBV3-1/TRBV3-2
size: .

DNA: TGTGCCAGGAGTACAGGGGCGTACGAGCAGTACTTC
CDR3: CARSTGAYEQYF
J: TRBJ2-7
D: TRBD1
V: TRBV6-5
size: .

DNA: TGTGCCAGCAGCTTACTGGTGAACACTGAAGCTTTCTTT
CDR3: CASSLLVNTEAFF
J: TRBJ1-1
D: .
V: TRBV11-3
size: .

DNA: TGTGCCAGCAGTTACCCTCCCCGGGATGGGGCCAACGTCCTGACTTTC
CDR3: CASSYPPRDGANVLTF
J: TRBJ2-6
D: .
V: TRBV6-5
size: .

DNA: TGTGCCAGCAGCTTAGAAGGGACCCCAACAACGTCTGGAAACACCATATATTTT
CDR3: CASSLEGTPTTSGNTIYF
J: TRBJ1-3
D: .
V: TRBV7-8
size: .

DNA: TGTGCCAGTAGTATAGGGGGTGACCTGTATACGCAGTATTTT
CDR3: CASSIGGDLYTQYF
J: TRBJ2-3
D: .
V: TRBV19
size: .

DNA: TGCGCCAGCAGCTCAGGGGTGGCTGATAATTCACCCCTCCACTTT
CDR3: CASSSGVADNSPLHF
J: TRBJ1-6
D: .
V: TRBV5-1
size: .

DNA: TGCGCCAGCAGCCAAAAGACGAAGACAGGGTCTACCTATGGCTACACCTTC
CDR3: CASSQKTKTGSTYGYTF
J: TRBJ1-2
D: TRBD1
V: TRBV4-1
size: .

DNA: TGCGCCAGCAACCGGGACTCTGGACAAGAGACCCAGTACTTC
CDR3: CASNRDSGQETQYF
J: TRBJ2-5
D: .
V: TRBV5-1
size: .

DNA: TGTGCCAGCAGCTTAGGGACAGGGGGCATCGAGCTAGCGGAGTTCAATGAGCAGTTCTTC
CDR3: CASSLGTGGIELAEFNEQFF
J: TRBJ2-1
D: TRBD1
V: TRBV7-6
size: .

DNA: TGTGCCAGCAGCGTAGGTCGGGGGGCAGATGAAAAACTGTTTTTT
CDR3: CASSVGRGADEKLFF
J: TRBJ1-4
D: .
V: TRBV9
size: .

DNA: TGCGCCAGCAGCTTGGACTCATACAATGAGCAGTTCTTC
CDR3: CASSLDSYNEQFF
J: TRBJ2-1
D: .
V: TRBV5-1
size: .

DNA: TGTGCCATCAGTGGCCCGACAGGGGGCCTCGGGGAGCTGTTTTTT
CDR3: CAISGPTGGLGELFF
J: TRBJ2-2
D: TRBD1
V: TRBV10-3
size: .

DNA: TGTGCCAGCAGCCAAGCGGACCCCCGGGACAGGGGTAGTTATGGCTACACCTTC
CDR3: CASSQADPRDRGSYGYTF
J: TRBJ1-2
D: TRBD1
V: TRBV4-2
size: .

DNA: TGTGCCACCTTCAGCTCCGAGCAGTACTTC
CDR3: CATFSSEQYF
J: TRBJ2-7
D: .
V: TRBV24-1
size: .

DNA: TGTGCCAGCAGTCCCAGAAGGGCGGGGACTAGCAATCAGCCCCAGCATTTT
CDR3: CASSPRRAGTSNQPQHF
J: TRBJ1-5
D: .
V: TRBV6-6
size: .

DNA: TGTGCCAGCAGCGATGGGACAGGGTGGTTTGGCTACACCTTC
CDR3: CASSDGTGWFGYTF
J: TRBJ1-2
D: TRBD1
V: TRBV9
size: .

DNA: TGTGCCAGCAGTTACTACAATCTGAACACTGAAGCTTTCTTT
CDR3: CASSYYNLNTEAFF
J: TRBJ1-1
D: .
V: TRBV6-6
size: .

DNA: TGTGCCAGTAGTATCTCGGTTTATGGAGATACGCAGTATTTT
CDR3: CASSISVYGDTQYF
J: TRBJ2-3
D: .
V: TRBV19
size: .

DNA: TGTGCCAGCAGCTTAACTAGCGGGGAGTCAGATACGCAGTATTTT
CDR3: CASSLTSGESDTQYF
J: TRBJ2-3
D: TRBD2
V: TRBV7-3
size: .

DNA: TGTGCCAGCAGTCCGGGACAGGGGAACTATGGCTACACCTTC
CDR3: CASSPGQGNYGYTF
J: TRBJ1-2
D: TRBD1
V: TRBV6-6
size: .

DNA: TGTGCCAGCAGCCAGGAACTTGGGACCTCGGCGATAGGAAGCATTCAGTACTTC
CDR3: CASSQELGTSAIGSIQYF
J: TRBJ2-4
D: .
V: TRBV4-2
size: few